These 3 T cell receptor beta chains share one sample of origin, sequenced in a study of blood T cell repertoires in COVID-19. The table came from immunoSEQ multiplex PCR; TCRdb's copy has only in-frame clones and leaves some out. Of fewer than 600,000 clones listed, roughly nine tenths are singletons. The sample taken for sequencing was peripheral blood. These TCRs come from a man aged 18 to 29 with COVID-19, enrolled during active disease.

The chain recombines TRBV7-9 with TRBJ1-1; TRBD1 matches 8 bases. Looked up from germline, CDR1 is SEHNR and CDR2 is FQNEAQ (reference sequence). This CDR3 contains 14 residues. V gave up 4 bases and J gave up 3 bases; unmatched junction bases: 4. The CDR3 sequence: CASSSGQGHTEAFF. Written as DNA, the CDR3 is TGTGCCAGCAGCTCAGGACAGGGTCACACTGAAGCTTTCTTT.

The rearrangement uses TRBV7-6 and TRBJ2-1, with 7 bases that match TRBD1. The germline CDR1 and CDR2 sequences are SGHVS and FNYEAQ. With 3 bases clipped from V and 5 bases from J, the junction kept 13 bases outside the gene matches. The CDR3 sequence is 17 residues long. Here the CDR3 DNA reads TGTGCCAGCAGCTTGGATTTCCGGGACAGCCTTAACAATGAGCAGTTCTTC. Protein sequence: CASSLDFRDSLNNEQFF.

The rearrangement joins TRBV3-1 (or the pseudogene TRBV3-2) to TRBJ1-6; 9 nucleotides match TRBD1. J was trimmed by 10 bases and V by 0 bases; bases with no gene match: 7. Germline V gene sequence: CDR1 LGHDT, CDR2 YNNKEL (reference sequence). CDR3 length: 16 residues. Written as DNA, the CDR3 is TGTGCCAGCAGCCAAGATCTGGACAGGGGTTGGTCACCCCTCCACTTT. It specifies CASSQDLDRGWSPLHF.